One sample yielded the 21 T cell receptor beta chains listed below, sequenced in a study of blood T cell repertoires in COVID-19. Profiling relied on immunoSEQ multiplex PCR, and the TCRdb table lists in-frame clones only, not all of them. The top ten hold about 15% of the sample, which has roughly 220,000 clones, around nine tenths seen once. The sequenced material came from PBMCs or T cells enriched from blood (not recorded which). These receptors came from a woman between 50 and 59 years old with acute COVID-19.

This chain joins TRBV28 and TRBJ2-5; D gene uncertain. Deletions cut 8 bases from V and 0 bases from J, with 7 bases between. The CDR3 length is 12 residues. CDR1 and CDR2 (germline): MDHEN, SYDVKM. The CDR3 loop reads CASSVYQETQYF. In nucleotides, the CDR3 is TGTGCCAGCTCTGTGTACCAAGAGACCCAGTACTTC.

The chain couples TRBV3-1 (or the pseudogene TRBV3-2) to TRBJ2-5; D not certain. Trimming shortened V by 0 bases and J by 5 bases, and 13 bases separated the two germline ends. The V gene's germline CDR1 is LGHDT and CDR2 YNNKEL (reference sequence). The CDR3 consists of 15 residues. The CDR3 loop is CASSQDTWAGETQYF. Written as DNA, the CDR3 is TGTGCCAGCAGCCAAGATACGTGGGCTGGGGAGACCCAGTACTTC.

The rearrangement uses TRBV6-5 and TRBJ1-1, with D tentatively TRBD1 (5 bases). CDR3 size: 14 residues. Trimming took 7 bases from V and 3 from J, leaving 15 bases between them. Germline assignment: CDR1 MNHEY and CDR2 SVGAGI. In DNA, the CDR3 is TGTGCCAGCACCCCAGCCAGGGCGGACACTGAAGCTTTCTTT. Protein sequence: CASTPARADTEAFF.

CDR3 nucleotides: TGCAGCGTCGACGCCCTACAGGGAGGGGGGAAGAACACTGAAGCTTTCTTT. As protein: CSVDALQGGGKNTEAFF. This chain links TRBV29-1 with TRBJ1-1, with D perhaps TRBD1 (6 bases). Trimming left V 6 bases short and J 1 base short, with 24 bases between. The CDR3 sequence is 17 residues long. Germline CDR1 reads SQVTM; CDR2 reads ANQGSEA. Full variable domain (missing parts from reference TRBV29-1 and TRBJ1-1): SAVISQKPSRDICQRGTSLTIQCQVDSQVTMMFWYRQQPGQSLTLIATANQGSEATYESGFVIDKFPISRPNLTFSTLTVSNMSPEDSSIYLCSVDALQGGGKNTEAFFGQGTRLTVV.

This clone occurred once. V and J are TRBV7-3 and TRBJ2-2, with 7 bases fitting TRBD1. The CDR3 is made up of 15 amino acids. The ends lost 5 bases at V and 0 bases at J; junction bases unmatched: 3. Germline CDR1 reads SGHTA; CDR2 reads FQGTGA. This chain's CDR3 is CASSPGQANTGELFF. CDR3 bases: TGTGCCAGCAGCCCAGGACAGGCGAACACCGGGGAGCTGTTTTTT.

This chain joins TRBV12-3 or TRBV12-4 and TRBJ1-6; D is possibly TRBD1 (5 bases). V was shortened by 7 bases and J by 14 bases, with 15 bases between the two germline ends. There are 12 residues in the CDR3. This CDR3 is CASTPGGLALHF. The CDR3, as DNA: TGTGCCAGCACCCCGGGGGGTTTAGCCCTCCACTTT.

This clone was seen a few times. V and J are TRBV7-8 and TRBJ2-7; D might be TRBD1 (6 bases). Trimming shortened V by 4 bases and J by 3 bases, and 13 bases separated the two germline ends. Germline V gene sequence: CDR1 SGHVS, CDR2 FQNEAQ. The CDR3 extends over 14 amino acids. The CDR3, as DNA: TGTGCCAGCAGCTCCGTAAGCAGGGGCTACGAGCAGTACTTC. Protein: CASSSVSRGYEQYF.

The CDR3 spells CASSASGRVHNEQFF. CDR3 bases: TGTGCCAGCAGCGCTAGCGGGAGGGTTCACAATGAGCAGTTCTTC. The rearrangement uses TRBV7-2 and TRBJ2-1; 12 nucleotides match TRBD2. Germline V lookup: CDR1 SGHTA, CDR2 FQGNSA. The CDR3 is 15 amino acids. With 5 bases clipped from V and 5 bases from J, the junction kept 4 bases outside the gene matches.

As DNA, the CDR3 is TGTGCCAGCAGCTTACTCCCGGCAGGGGGTAATTCACCCCTCCACTTT. It encodes CASSLLPAGGNSPLHF. The chain employs TRBV11-2 and TRBJ1-6; the match to TRBD1 covers 7 bases. Germline-derived CDR1 and CDR2 are SGHAT and FQNNGV. V was clipped by 2 bases and J by 6 bases; unmatched bases: 7. The CDR3 is 16 residues long.

This chain's CDR3 is CASRYQGLFGNEQFF. The CDR3 DNA is TGTGCCAGCAGGTATCAGGGGCTATTTGGGAATGAGCAGTTCTTC. This chain links TRBV6-5 with TRBJ2-1; D possibly corresponds to TRBD1 (6 bases). The CDR3 is 15 amino acids. From germline, CDR1 is MNHEY and CDR2 SVGAGI. V was pared by 6 bases and J by 7 bases, with 19 bases between.

V and J are TRBV10-3 and TRBJ2-3; TRBD2 matches 8 bases. There are 15 residues in the CDR3. Germline assignment: CDR1 ENHRY and CDR2 SYGVKD. V was pared by 7 bases and J by 4 bases, with 10 bases of the junction left unmatched. DNA of the CDR3: TGTGCCATCAAACCCAGCGGGAGCTTCTCAGATACGCAGTATTTT. As protein: CAIKPSGSFSDTQYF.

The V and J genes are TRBV29-1 and TRBJ2-7, with 10 bases aligning to TRBD2. CDR1 is SQVTM, CDR2 ANQGSEA, per germline. With 6 bases clipped from V and 2 bases from J, the junction kept 7 bases outside the gene matches. The CDR3 sequence is 14 residues long. This CDR3 is CSVGGTSATYEQYF. The CDR3 region has the DNA TGCAGCGTGGGGGGGACTAGCGCTACCTACGAGCAGTACTTC.

The J gene is TRBJ2-7, the V gene TRBV7-6; maybe TRBD2 (6 bases). CDR3 length: 14 residues. Germline CDR1 reads SGHVS; CDR2 reads FNYEAQ. V lost 5 bases to trimming and J lost 5 bases, with 16 bases between them. The DNA of the CDR3 is TGTGCCAGCAGCAACCGGGACTCCCCGCACGAGCAGTACTTC. Translated: CASSNRDSPHEQYF.

V gene TRBV5-8 combines with J gene TRBJ1-6; D may be TRBD1 (6 bases). The CDR3 is 14 residues long. Between the trimmed V and J ends, which lost 1 base and 10 bases, there was a span of 12 bases. CDR1 and CDR2 from the germline V gene are SGHTS and YDEGEE. The CDR3 DNA reads as TGTGCCAGCAGCTTGACAGGGTCTGTGTCACCCCTCCACTTT. This encodes CASSLTGSVSPLHF.

This clone was recorded once. The V call is TRBV5-1, the J call TRBJ2-1; no clear D gene. The CDR3 has 15 residues. Trimming removed 0 bases at V and 3 bases at J, with 10 bases between. Germline values: CDR1 SGHRS, CDR2 YFSETQ. This chain's CDR3 is CASSLGPGNYNEQFF. In DNA form, the CDR3 reads TGCGCCAGCAGCTTGGGGCCGGGTAACTACAATGAGCAGTTCTTC.

V usage is TRBV15 and J usage is TRBJ1-2; the D gene is possibly TRBD1 (5 bases). The CDR3 has 14 amino acids. The germline V gene encodes CDR1 LNHNV and CDR2 YYDKDF (reference sequence). V was trimmed by 5 bases and J by 2 bases, leaving 12 bases between them. The DNA of the CDR3 is TGTGCCACCAGCGGTAAGACAGACAACTATGGCTACACCTTC. It codes for CATSGKTDNYGYTF.

The V and J genes are TRBV7-6 and TRBJ1-4; D might be TRBD1 (6 bases). Germline V gives CDR1 SGHVS, CDR2 FNYEAQ. V was pared by 1 base and J by 4 bases, with 10 bases between. There are 15 residues in the CDR3. The CDR3 nucleotides read TGTGCCAGCAGCTTAGTCGACAGGAGTAATGAAAAACTGTTTTTT. Its protein product is CASSLVDRSNEKLFF. Full variable domain (missing parts from reference TRBV7-6 and TRBJ1-4): GAGVSQSPRYKVTKRGQDVALRCDPISGHVSLYWYRQALGQGPEFLTYFNYEAQQDKSGLPNDRFSAERPEGSISTLTIQRTEQRDSAMYRCASSLVDRSNEKLFFGSGTQLSVL.

This chain joins TRBV2 and TRBJ2-1; tentatively, D is TRBD2 (5 bases). Germline CDR1 reads SNHLY; CDR2 reads FYNNEI. Trimming left V 6 bases short and J 0 bases short, with 12 bases between. The CDR3 is 15 residues long. CDR3 sequence reads: CASRDWRSSYNEQFF. The CDR3 DNA reads as TGTGCCAGCAGGGACTGGAGGAGCTCCTACAATGAGCAGTTCTTC. Drawing the rest from reference TRBV2 and TRBJ2-1, the complete variable domain is EPEVTQTPSHQVTQMGQEVILRCVPISNHLYFYWYRQILGQKVEFLVSFYNNEISEKSEIFDDQFSVERPDGSNFTLKIRSTKLEDSAMYFCASRDWRSSYNEQFFGPGTRLTVL.

The genes are TRBV28 and TRBJ2-3, with unresolved D. Germline CDR1 MDHEN, CDR2 SYDVKM. V shed 7 bases and J shed 2 bases, with 10 bases lying between them. The CDR3 totals 13 residues. Written as DNA, the CDR3 is TGTGCCAGCATCACTAACCCCACAGATACGCAGTATTTT. As protein: CASITNPTDTQYF.

The J gene is TRBJ2-2, the V gene TRBV7-6; 8 bases are a match to TRBD1. V shed 5 bases, J shed 4 bases, and the junction held 9 bases outside the gene matches. The CDR3 consists of 16 residues. From germline, CDR1 is SGHVS and CDR2 FNYEAQ. CDR3 amino acids: CASSQLQGVGTGELFF. The CDR3 DNA reads as TGTGCCAGCAGCCAACTACAGGGGGTGGGCACCGGGGAGCTGTTTTTT.

The chain carries TRBV29-1 and TRBJ1-3; no clear D. The CDR3 runs 14 residues. V was pared by 4 bases and J by 0 bases, with 10 bases between. The germline CDR1 and CDR2 sequences are SQVTM and ANQGSEA. CDR3 DNA sequence: TGCAGCGTTGCATCAGGCAGCTCTGGAAACACCATATATTTT. As protein: CSVASGSSGNTIYF.